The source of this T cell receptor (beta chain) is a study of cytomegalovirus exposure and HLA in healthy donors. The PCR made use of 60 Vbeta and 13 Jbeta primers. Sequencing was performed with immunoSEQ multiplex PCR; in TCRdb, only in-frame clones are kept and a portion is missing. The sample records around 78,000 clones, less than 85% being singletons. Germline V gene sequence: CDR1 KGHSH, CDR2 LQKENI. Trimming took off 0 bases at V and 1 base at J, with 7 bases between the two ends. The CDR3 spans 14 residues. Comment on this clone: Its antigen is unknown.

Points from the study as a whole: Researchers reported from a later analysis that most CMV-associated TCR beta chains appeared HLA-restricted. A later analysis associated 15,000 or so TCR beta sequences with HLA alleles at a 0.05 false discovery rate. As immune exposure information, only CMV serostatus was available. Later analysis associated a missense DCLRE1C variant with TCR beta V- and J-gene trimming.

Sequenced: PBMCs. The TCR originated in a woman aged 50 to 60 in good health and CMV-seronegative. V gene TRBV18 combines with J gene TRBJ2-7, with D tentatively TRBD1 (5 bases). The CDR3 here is CASSPPGVSYEQYF. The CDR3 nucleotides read TGTGCCAGCTCACCACCAGGGGTTTCCTACGAGCAGTACTTC.